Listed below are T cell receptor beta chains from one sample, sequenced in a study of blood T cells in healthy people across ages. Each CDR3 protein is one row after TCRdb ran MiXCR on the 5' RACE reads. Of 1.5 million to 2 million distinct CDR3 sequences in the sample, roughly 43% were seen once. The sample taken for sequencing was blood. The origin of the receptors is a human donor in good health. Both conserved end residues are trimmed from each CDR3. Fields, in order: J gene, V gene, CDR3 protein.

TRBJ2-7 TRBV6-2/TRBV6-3 ASSMVGQGLYEQY
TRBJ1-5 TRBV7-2 ASSPSNRGQPQH
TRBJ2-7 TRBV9 ASSAGQPNYEQY
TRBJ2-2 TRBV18 ASSAETGVQSTGELF
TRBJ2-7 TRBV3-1 ASSQDGVGGSSYEQY
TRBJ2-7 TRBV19 ASSISQGHSYEQY
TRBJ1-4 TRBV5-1 ASSFLGGENEKLF
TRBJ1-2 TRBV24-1 ATSDPRTADYGYT
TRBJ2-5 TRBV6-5 ASSYPIRTSGGETQY
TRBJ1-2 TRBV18 ASSPRTMGWYGYT
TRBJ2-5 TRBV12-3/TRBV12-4 ASSLVGTLGETQY
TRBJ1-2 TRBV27 ASSSMGLNYGYT
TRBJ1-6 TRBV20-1 SARDGKINSPLH
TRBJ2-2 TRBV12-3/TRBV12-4 ASSLGPRAGELF
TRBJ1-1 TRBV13 ASSSYTYRGGNTEAF
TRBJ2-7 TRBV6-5 ASSTRDRGIYEQY
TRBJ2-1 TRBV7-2 ASSLRPGEDPYNEQF
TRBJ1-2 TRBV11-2 ASSPWTETADYGYT
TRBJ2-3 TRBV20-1 SARSSSSLATDTQY
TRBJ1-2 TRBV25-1 ASSEYGGWSENYGYT
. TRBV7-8 ASSLMPRETQY
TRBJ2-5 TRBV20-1 SARDASGDLKETQY
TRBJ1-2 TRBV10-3 AISGQRHGYT
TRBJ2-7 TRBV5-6 ASSLGAVRGGFYEQY
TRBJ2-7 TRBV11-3 ASSSSRARDRGYEQY
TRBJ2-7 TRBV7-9 ASSPGDRLLWETYEQY
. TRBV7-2 ASSLVYAETQY
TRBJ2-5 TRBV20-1 SAVMDGQETQY
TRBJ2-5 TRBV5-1 ASSFGTFQETQY
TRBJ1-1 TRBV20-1 SARDRRDTEAF
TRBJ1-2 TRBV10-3 AISESKGDYGYT
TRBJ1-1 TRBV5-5 ASSGRTGGAEAF
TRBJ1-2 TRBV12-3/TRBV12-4 ASAVGYGYT
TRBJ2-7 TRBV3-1 ASSPRVTGVYEQY
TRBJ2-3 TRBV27 ASSLASAYTSNTQY
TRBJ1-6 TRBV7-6 ASSLDGQVRSPLH
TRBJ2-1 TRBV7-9 ASRTASGGYNEQF
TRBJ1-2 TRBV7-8 ASSLPGGESYGYT
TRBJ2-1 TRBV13 ASSYQDYADEQF
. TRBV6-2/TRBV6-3 ASTFRRDRDYEQY
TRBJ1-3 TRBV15 ATSRDQGFSGNTIY
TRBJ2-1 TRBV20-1 SASRTSGGDEQF
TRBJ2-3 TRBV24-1 ATSDPLGDTTVTDTQY
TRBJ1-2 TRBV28 ASSLIPFGGGGYGYT
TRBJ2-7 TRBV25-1 ASSEGGRGSEQY
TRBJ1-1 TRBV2 ASTSFAGFGEAF
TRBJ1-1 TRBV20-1 SARDLVGQPTEAF
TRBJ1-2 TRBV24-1 ATSVTDSRRHVYT
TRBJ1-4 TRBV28 ASSLRRDGGEKLF
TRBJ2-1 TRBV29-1 SVEVPGAYNEQF
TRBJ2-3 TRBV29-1 SVMIGYSTDTQY
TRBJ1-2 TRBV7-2 ASSLRAQGNPYGYT
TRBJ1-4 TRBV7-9 ASSPGGVIPL